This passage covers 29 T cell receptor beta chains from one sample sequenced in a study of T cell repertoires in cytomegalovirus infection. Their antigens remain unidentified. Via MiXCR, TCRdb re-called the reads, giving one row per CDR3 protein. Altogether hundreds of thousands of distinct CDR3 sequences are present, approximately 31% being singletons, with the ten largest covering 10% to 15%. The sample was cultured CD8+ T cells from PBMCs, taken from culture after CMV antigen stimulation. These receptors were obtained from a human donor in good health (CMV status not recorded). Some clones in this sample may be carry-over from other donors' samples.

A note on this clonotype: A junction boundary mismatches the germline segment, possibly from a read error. The CDR3 spells CTSSDLGGQFTEAFF. The CDR3 coding sequence is TGTACCAGCAGTGATCTGGGGGGGCAGTTCACTGAAGCTTTCTTT. The chain is built from TRBV2 and TRBJ1-1; tentative D call: TRBD1 (6 bases). Germline CDR1 reads SNHLY; CDR2 reads FYNNEI. The CDR3 is 15 amino acids.

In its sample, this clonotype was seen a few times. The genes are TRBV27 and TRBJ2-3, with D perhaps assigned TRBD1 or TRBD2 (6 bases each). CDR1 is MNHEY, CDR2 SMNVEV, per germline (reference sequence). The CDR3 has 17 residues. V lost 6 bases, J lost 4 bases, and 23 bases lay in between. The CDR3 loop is CASRAYLTGQRADTQYF. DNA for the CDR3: TGTGCCAGCAGAGCGTACTTAACTGGACAGCGGGCAGATACGCAGTATTTT.

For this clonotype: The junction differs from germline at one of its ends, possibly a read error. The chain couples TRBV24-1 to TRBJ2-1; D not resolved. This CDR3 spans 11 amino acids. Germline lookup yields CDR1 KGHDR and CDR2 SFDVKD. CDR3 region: CATRDSNEQFF. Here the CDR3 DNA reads TGTGCCACCCGTGACTCCAATGAGCAGTTCTTC.

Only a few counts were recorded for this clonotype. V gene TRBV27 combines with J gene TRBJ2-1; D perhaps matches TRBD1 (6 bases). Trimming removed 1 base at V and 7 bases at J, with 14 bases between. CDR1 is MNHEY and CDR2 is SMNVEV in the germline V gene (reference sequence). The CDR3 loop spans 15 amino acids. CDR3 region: CASSLYDQGINEQFF. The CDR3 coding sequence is TGTGCCAGCAGTTTATATGATCAGGGGATAAATGAGCAGTTCTTC.

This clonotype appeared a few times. Here the CDR3 reads CATSEDRAGEQFF. Written as DNA, the CDR3 is TGTGCCACCAGTGAAGACAGGGCTGGGGAGCAGTTCTTC. V usage is TRBV24-1 and J usage is TRBJ2-1, with 7 nucleotides matching TRBD1. Germline loops: CDR1 KGHDR, CDR2 SFDVKD. The CDR3 contains 13 residues. V shed 4 bases, J shed 10 bases, and the junction held 6 bases outside the gene matches.

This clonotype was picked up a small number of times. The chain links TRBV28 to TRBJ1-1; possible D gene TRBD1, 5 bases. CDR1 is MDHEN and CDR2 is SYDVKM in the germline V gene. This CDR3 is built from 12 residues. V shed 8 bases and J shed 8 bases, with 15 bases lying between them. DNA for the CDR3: TGTGCCAGCTTATCACCGACAGTGGAAGCTTTCTTT. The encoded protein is CASLSPTVEAFF.

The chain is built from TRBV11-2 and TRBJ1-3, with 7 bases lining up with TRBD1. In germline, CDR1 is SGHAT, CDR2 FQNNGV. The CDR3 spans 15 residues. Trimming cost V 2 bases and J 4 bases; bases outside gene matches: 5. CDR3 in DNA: TGTGCCAGCAGCTTAAAAGGGGGCTACGGAAACACCATATATTTT. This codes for CASSLKGGYGNTIYF.

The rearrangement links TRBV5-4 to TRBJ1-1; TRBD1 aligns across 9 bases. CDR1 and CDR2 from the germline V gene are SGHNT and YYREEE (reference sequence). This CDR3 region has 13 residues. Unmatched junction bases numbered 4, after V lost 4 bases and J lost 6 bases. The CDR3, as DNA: TGTGCCAGCAGCACGGGACAGGGTGCTGAAGCTTTCTTT. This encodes CASSTGQGAEAFF. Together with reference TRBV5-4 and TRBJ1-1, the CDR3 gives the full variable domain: ETGVTQSPTHLIKTRGQQVTLRCSSQSGHNTVSWYQQALGQGPQFIFQYYREEENGRGNFPPRFSGLQFPNYSSELNVNALELDDSALYLCASSTGQGAEAFFGQGTRLTVV.

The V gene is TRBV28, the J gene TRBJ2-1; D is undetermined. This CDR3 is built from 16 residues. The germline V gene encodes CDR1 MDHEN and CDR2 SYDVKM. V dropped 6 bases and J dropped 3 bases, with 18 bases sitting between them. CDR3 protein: CASSSTTYGVYNEQFF. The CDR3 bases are TGTGCCAGCAGCTCCACAACCTATGGGGTCTACAATGAGCAGTTCTTC.

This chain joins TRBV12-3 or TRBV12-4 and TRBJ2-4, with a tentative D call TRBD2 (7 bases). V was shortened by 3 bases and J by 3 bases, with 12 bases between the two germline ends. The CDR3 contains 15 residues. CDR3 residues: CASSFGEGVKNIQYF. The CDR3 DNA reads TGTGCCAGCAGTTTTGGGGAGGGGGTCAAAAACATTCAGTACTTC.

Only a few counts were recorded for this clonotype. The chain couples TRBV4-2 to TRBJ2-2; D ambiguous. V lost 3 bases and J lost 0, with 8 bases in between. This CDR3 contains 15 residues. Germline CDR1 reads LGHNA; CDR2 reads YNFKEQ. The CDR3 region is CASSQNSANTGELFF. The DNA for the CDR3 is TGTGCCAGCAGCCAGAACAGTGCGAACACCGGGGAGCTGTTTTTT.

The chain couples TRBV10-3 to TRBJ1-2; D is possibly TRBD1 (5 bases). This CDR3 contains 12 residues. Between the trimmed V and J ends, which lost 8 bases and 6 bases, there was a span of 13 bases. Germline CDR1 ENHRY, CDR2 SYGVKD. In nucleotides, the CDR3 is TGTGCCATCCGCCTGGGACGGGATGGCTACACCTTC. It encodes CAIRLGRDGYTF.

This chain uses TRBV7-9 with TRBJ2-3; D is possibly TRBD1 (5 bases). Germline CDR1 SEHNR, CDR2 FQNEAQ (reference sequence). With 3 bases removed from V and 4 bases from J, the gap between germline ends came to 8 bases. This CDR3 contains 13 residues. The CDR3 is CASSFQGSDTQYF. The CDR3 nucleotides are TGTGCCAGCAGCTTCCAGGGATCAGATACGCAGTATTTT.

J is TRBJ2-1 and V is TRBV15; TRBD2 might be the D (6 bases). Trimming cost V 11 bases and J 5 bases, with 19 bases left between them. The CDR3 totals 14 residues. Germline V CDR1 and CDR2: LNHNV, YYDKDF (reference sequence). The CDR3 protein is CAAGRGLFNNEQFF. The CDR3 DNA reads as TGTGCCGCCGGGCGGGGCCTTTTTAACAATGAGCAGTTCTTC.

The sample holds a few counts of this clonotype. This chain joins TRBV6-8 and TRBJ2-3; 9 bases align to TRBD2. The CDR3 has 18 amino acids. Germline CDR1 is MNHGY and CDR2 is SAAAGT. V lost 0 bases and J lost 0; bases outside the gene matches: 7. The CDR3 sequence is CASSYSTSGGFSTDTQYF. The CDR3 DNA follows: TGTGCCAGCAGTTACTCGACCAGCGGGGGGTTTAGCACAGATACGCAGTATTTT.

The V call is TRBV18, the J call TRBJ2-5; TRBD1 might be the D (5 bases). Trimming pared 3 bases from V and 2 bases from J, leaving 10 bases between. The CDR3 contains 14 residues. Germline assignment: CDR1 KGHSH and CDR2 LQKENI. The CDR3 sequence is CASSPGPGQETQYF. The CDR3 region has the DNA TGTGCCAGCTCACCGGGGCCAGGGCAAGAGACCCAGTACTTC. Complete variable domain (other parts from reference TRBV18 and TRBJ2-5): NAGVMQNPRHLVRRRGQEARLRCSPMKGHSHVYWYRQLPEEGLKFMVYLQKENIIDESGMPKERFSAEFPKEGPSILRIQQVVRGDSAAYFCASSPGPGQETQYFGPGTRLLVL.

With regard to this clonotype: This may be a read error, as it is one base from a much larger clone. This CDR3 reads CASSLNAEGFQETQYF. The CDR3 region has the DNA TGTGCCAGCAGCTTGAATGCGGAGGGGTTTCAAGAGACCCAGTACTTC. The chain recombines TRBV7-2 with TRBJ2-5, with a weak D call TRBD2 (6 bases). Looked up from germline, CDR1 is SGHTA and CDR2 is FQGNSA. The CDR3 totals 16 residues. V gave up 3 bases and J gave up 2 bases, with 16 bases separating them. Drawing the rest from reference TRBV7-2 and TRBJ2-5, the complete variable domain is GAGVSQSPSNKVTEKGKDVELRCDPISGHTALYWYRQSLGQGLEFLIYFQGNSAPDKSGLPSDRFSAERTGGSVSTLTIQRTQQEDSAVYLCASSLNAEGFQETQYFGPGTRLLVL.

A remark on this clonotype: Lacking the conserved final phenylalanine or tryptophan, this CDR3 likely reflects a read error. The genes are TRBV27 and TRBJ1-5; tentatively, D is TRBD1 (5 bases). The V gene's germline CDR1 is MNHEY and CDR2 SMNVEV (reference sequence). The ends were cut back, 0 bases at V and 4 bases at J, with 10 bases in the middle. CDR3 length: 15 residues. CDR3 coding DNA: TGTGCCAGCAGTTTATCCGGGGGAACTAATCAGCCCCAGCATTCT. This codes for CASSLSGGTNQPQHS.

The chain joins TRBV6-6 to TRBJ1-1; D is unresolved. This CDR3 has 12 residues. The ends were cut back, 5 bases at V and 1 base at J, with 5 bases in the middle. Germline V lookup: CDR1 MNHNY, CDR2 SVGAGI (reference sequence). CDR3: CASSGRNTEAFF. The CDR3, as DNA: TGTGCCAGCAGTGGGAGGAACACTGAAGCTTTCTTT.

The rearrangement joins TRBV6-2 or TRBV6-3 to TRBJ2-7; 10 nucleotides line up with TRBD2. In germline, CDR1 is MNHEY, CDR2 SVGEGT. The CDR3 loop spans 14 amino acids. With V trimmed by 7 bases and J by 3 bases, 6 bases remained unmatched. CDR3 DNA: TGTGCCAGCAACAAGCGGGGGGGCCACTACGAGCAGTACGTC. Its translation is CASNKRGGHYEQYV.

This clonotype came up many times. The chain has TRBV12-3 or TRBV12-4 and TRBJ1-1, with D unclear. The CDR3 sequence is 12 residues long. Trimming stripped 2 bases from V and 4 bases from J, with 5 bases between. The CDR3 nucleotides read TGTGCCAGCAGTTTAACTCCCACTGAAGCTTTCTTT. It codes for CASSLTPTEAFF.

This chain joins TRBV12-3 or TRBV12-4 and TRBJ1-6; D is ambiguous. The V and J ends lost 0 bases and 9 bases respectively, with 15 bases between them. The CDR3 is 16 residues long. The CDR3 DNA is TGTGCCAGCAGTTTAGCGATAAGTGCCATCAGTTCACCCCTCCACTTT. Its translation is CASSLAISAISSPLHF.

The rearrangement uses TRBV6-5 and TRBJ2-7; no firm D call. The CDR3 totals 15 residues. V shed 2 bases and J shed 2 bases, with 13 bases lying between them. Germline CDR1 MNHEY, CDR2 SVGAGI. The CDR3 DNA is TGTGCCAGCAGTTACGGACCGGCGATTACCTACGAGCAGTACTTC. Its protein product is CASSYGPAITYEQYF.

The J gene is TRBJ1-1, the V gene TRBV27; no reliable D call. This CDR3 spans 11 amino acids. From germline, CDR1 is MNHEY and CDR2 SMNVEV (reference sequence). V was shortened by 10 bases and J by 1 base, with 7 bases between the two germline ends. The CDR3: CATIRNTEAFF. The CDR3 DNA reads TGTGCCACTATTCGGAACACTGAAGCTTTCTTT.

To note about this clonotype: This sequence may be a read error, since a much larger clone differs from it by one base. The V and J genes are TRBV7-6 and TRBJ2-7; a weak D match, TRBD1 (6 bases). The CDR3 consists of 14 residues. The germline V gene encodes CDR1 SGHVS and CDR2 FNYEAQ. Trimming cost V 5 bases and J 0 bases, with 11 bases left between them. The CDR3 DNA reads TGTGCCAGCAGCAGGGGGACGAGCTCCTACGAGCAGTACTTC. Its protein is CASSRGTSSYEQYF.

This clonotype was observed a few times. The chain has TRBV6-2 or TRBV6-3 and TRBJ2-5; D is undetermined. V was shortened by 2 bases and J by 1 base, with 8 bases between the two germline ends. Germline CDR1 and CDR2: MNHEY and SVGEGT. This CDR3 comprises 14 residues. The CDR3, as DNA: TGTGCCAGCAGTTACGTGGTCATCCAAGAGACCCAGTACTTC. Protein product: CASSYVVIQETQYF.

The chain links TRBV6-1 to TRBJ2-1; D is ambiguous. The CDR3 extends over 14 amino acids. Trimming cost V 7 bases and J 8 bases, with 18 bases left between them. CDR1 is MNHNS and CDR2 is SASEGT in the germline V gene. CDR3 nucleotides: TGTGCCAGCAAGACGGGCGGCTACTTGGATGAGCAGTTCTTC. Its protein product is CASKTGGYLDEQFF.

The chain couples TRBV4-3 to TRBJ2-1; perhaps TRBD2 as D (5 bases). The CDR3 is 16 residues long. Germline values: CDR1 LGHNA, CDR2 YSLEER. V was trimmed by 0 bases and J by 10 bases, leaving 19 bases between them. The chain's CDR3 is CASSQEGSTSFWEQFF. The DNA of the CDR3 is TGCGCCAGCAGCCAAGAGGGGAGTACGAGTTTTTGGGAGCAGTTCTTC.

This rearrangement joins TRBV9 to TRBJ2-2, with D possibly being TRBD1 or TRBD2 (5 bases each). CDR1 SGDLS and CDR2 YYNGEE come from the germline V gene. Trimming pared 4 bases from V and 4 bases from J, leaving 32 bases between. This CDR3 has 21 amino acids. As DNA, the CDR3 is TGTGCCAGCAGCACCCCCTACCCCGGGGCGACCAAGGCACGTAGCACCGGGGAGCTGTTTTTT. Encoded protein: CASSTPYPGATKARSTGELFF.